This T cell receptor beta chain is drawn from a study of cytomegalovirus exposure and HLA in healthy donors (dated by TCRdb to about 2017). Regarding the research as a whole: According to an earlier analysis of a few hundred of the donors, roughly 180 million T cells yielded some 110 million unique TCR beta sequences and approximately 300 Gb of sequence data. HLA typing covered class I and class II loci at four-digit resolution. Typing coverage varied by locus: roughly 620-640 donors for A, B, C, DRB1 and DQB1; more than 500 for DQA1; 606 for DPA1; approximately 470 for DPB1. Alongside the repertoire data, information on donor age, sex, ethnicity and CMV serostatus was compiled. A separate validation cohort of some 130 different subjects was used in addition to the 666-subject first cohort. A later genetic analysis took genome-wide SNP genotypes for about 55% of the roughly 670 donors and used that subset as a discovery cohort. Of the approximately 400 genotyped donors, about 80% fell in the genetic ancestry cluster associated with self-reported Caucasian donors. A later analysis re-analyzed previously published TCR beta repertoires from 660 or so donors and added high-resolution HLA genotyping to study TCR occurrence patterns. An earlier analysis of fewer than 700 of the donors applied high-throughput TCR beta sequencing to assess whether each TCR beta V gene segment acted as functional or pseudogenic. Rather than using new phenotypic data, the later analysis identified candidate immune exposures from TCR beta sequences and from how often those sequences occurred across donors. To predict cytomegalovirus infection status, the study combined high-throughput TCR immunosequencing, statistical association of individual TCRs with disease status, and machine learning. Four to six DR-DQ haplotypes were handled as single units for association and clustering, since linkage in the cohort was strong. The T cell repertoires of several hundred subjects were profiled by immunosequencing and related to cytomegalovirus serostatus. All discovery cohort repertoires had been generated on a single sequencing platform. Among some 410 genotyped donors of the cohort, an average of approximately 240,000 unique TCR beta nucleotide sequences were sequenced per donor, roughly a sixth of them non-productive. Roughly 300 gigabases of sequencing data and approximately 91 million unique TCR sequences made up an early release that covered several hundred HLA-typed donors. The study aimed to test whether cataloging public T cell receptors could reveal signatures of past pathogen exposure. Study-wide conclusions, independent of this receptor: Some 15 rarely observed V segments, including chromosome 9 orphons, were excluded from the earlier analysis of about 610 of the donors because counts were too low. The authors suggested that the approach could potentially be extended to other disease states and immunological phenotypes. Strong co-occurrence of HLA alleles, especially DR and DQ, made assigning TCR associations to individual alleles difficult. While some public TCRs were present in many individuals, most TCR sequences turned up only very rarely across donors. In a later analysis, HLA-associated TCR beta chains showed more clonal expansion and lower generation probabilities than non-associated chains that were equally common. Because the 87-base-pair reads could not distinguish some IMGT-functional V segments, including TRBV6-2 and TRBV6-3, those segments were excluded. According to a later genetic analysis, donors in an Asian-associated ancestry cluster had fewer N-insertions in productive TCRs than the approximately 690-donor mean. Roughly uniform sequencing depth across donors was assumed in presence/absence analyses, although this assumption may not hold. Because HLA typing was missing for some donors at each locus, association tests included only the typed subset. A cluster of highly shared sequence variants was judged likely to represent a technical artifact of the sequencing pipeline. A later analysis associated approximately 17,000 TCR beta sequences with specific HLA alleles at a false discovery rate of 0.05. The study gave a list of roughly 150 TCR beta chains associated with cytomegalovirus. In vitro tests confirmed that a few of the cytomegalovirus-associated TCR beta chains recognize cytomegalovirus antigens. V-gene and J-gene trimming of TCR beta chains was associated with a missense DCLRE1C variant in a later genetic analysis, and the association was replicated in an independent cohort. In this cohort, only TCR beta chains were sequenced, and detectable features were limited by the absence of alpha or paired-chain data. Broadly in line with IMGT annotations, most TCR beta V segments showed up in productive rearrangements about 87% or about 30% of the time in an earlier analysis of about 500 of the donors. Immune exposure information for the cohort was limited to CMV serostatus. The classifier was reported to diagnose cytomegalovirus status with high specificity and sensitivity in both the original cohort and the validation cohort. In a later analysis, most CMV-associated TCR beta chains were found to appear HLA-restricted, with HLA associations seemingly driven largely by CMV exposure. Linkage disequilibrium might explain the correlated functional status among segregating V segments, but an unknown experimental factor could not be ruled out. According to a later analysis, parvovirus B19, influenza, CMV and Epstein-Barr virus appeared linked to several top co-occurrence clusters. A further reported finding was that TCR beta sequences accurately predicted the HLA-A and HLA-B alleles for most subjects in the first cohort. A later analysis found that TCR association rates varied across HLA loci, with DRB1 alleles showing the most associated TCRs and HLA-C alleles the fewest.

Libraries were prepared through the immunoSEQ multiplex PCR assay. For the multiplex PCR, a mixture combining 60 forward primers for TCR Vbeta segments and 13 reverse primers for TCR Jbeta segments was used. The CDR3 region of rearranged TCR beta genes was amplified from genomic DNA with a multiplex PCR assay. Amplified TCR beta libraries were sequenced as 87-base-pair reads on the Illumina HiSeq System. In the authors' own workflow: In a later analysis, 70 million to 95 million unique TCR beta chains were counted across the approximately 620 repertoires, and around 11 million of these chains were shared by at least two donors. Raw reads were error-corrected and collapsed into unique sequences with a nearest-neighbor algorithm that merged closely related sequences to remove PCR and sequencing errors. Alignment of CDR3 sequences to IMGT reference sequences was used to assign V, D and J gene segments. For a sequence to be retained, a match of at least six nucleotides was required to both a V gene segment and a J gene segment. A rearrangement was called productive if the CDR3 had no stop codons and remained in frame with V and J, and every other rearrangement was called non-productive. CDR3 was defined according to IMGT convention as the region running from the second conserved V-encoded cysteine to the conserved J-encoded phenylalanine. The earlier analysis of about 610 of the donors excluded any sequence lacking an unambiguous match to a single V gene segment. An earlier analysis of 587 of the donors called V segments functional above 56.7% productive rearrangements and segregating when the between-donor standard deviation exceeded 5%. A statistical classification framework was developed to diagnose cytomegalovirus status using the catalog of TCR beta chain sequences. In a later analysis, TCR nucleotide sequences were compared against IMGT/GENE-DB human TR gene sequences so that V and J genes could be assigned. The TCRdist pipeline was used in a later analysis to assign CDR3 sequences and most-parsimonious VDJ recombination scenarios. A later analysis defined each TCR beta chain by its CDR3 amino acid sequence plus V-gene family, and excluded reads lacking a unique V-gene family. In a later analysis, approximately 590 highly shared, low-generation-probability nucleotide sequences were removed to address suspected cross-contamination and a sequencing artifact. In a later analysis, a clonal expansion index was calculated for each public chain from normalized within-repertoire ranks of inferred template counts. In a later analysis, generation probabilities were computed using a VDJ recombination model fitted to out-of-frame rearrangements, and the results were checked against IGoR. A later analysis scored TCR-TCR, TCR-HLA and TCR-CMV co-occurrence with hypergeometric tests, applying a repertoire-size bias correction to TCR pairs. A later analysis estimated false discovery rates by permuting HLA or CMV assignments 20 times. In a later analysis, co-occurring TCRs were grouped using DBSCAN, with TCRdist sequence similarity added in when clustering inside HLA-allele-positive subsets. Repertoires with fewer than 30,000 or more than 120,000 public chains, plus five repertoires with anomalous nucleotide sharing, were excluded from co-occurrence clustering. TCRdb's version of the immuneACCESS table is confined to in-frame rearrangements and falls short of the full clone set. An unresolved V gene accounts for under half of the shortfall where checked; the remainder is of unknown origin. V and J calls and clone size come straight from that table; D and trimming were deduced from the DNA. The sample table records roughly 120,000 clones; about 73% of these occur just once. The ten biggest clones cover approximately 2.1% of the sample.

Notes on this clone: It lacks a known antigen. No per-base quality is available; no much larger clone lies one base away.

The cohort consisted of 650 to 700 healthy bone marrow donors. At the time of sampling, every cohort member was nominally healthy, though immune exposures that went unrecorded were likely present. The donor tested CMV seropositive, placing the donor among the 290 or so seropositive members of the cohort. Each donor provided a peripheral blood sample, and peripheral blood mononuclear cells were used for TCR beta sequencing. Genomic DNA was extracted from the blood cell samples with the Qiagen DNeasy Blood Extraction Kit. Trimming leaves V shorter by 3 bases and J shorter by 10 bases, with the junction holding 5 bases beyond the gene matches. The CDR3 numbers 14 residues from cysteine through phenylalanine. The DNA shown is the 42-base CDR3, in frame from base 1. Per the germline V gene (reference sequence), SGHNT is the CDR1 and YYREEE is the CDR2.

The rearrangement combines TRBV5-4 with TRBJ1-6; 9 middle bases align to TRBD1. The origin of this receptor is a woman between 40 and 55 years old in good health and CMV-seropositive. Sample: PBMCs. The CDR3 protein: CASSSGTGNSPLHF. At the DNA level, the sequence is TGTGCCAGCAGCTCCGGGACAGGGAACTCACCCCTCCACTTT. Supplemented by the reference TRBV5-4 and TRBJ1-6 proteins around the CDR3, the complete variable domain is ETGVTQSPTHLIKTRGQQVTLRCSSQSGHNTVSWYQQALGQGPQFIFQYYREEENGRGNFPPRFSGLQFPNYSSELNVNALELDDSALYLCASSSGTGNSPLHFGNGTRLTVT.